This entry lists 3 T cell receptor beta chains sequenced from one sample in a study of beta chain features in type 1 diabetes. Study results and limitations: In every one of the four CD4+ subsets, TCRB CDR3s were moderately but significantly shorter in Type 1 diabetes patients.

Investigators reverse transcribed all isolated RNA, so they sequenced expressed TCRB transcripts. Repertoires were generated with immunoSEQ multiplex PCR, while TCRdb's copy carries only in-frame clones and drops some. The repertoire holds about 28,000 clones, around three fifths seen once, with approximately 1.6% in the top ten. Antigens of these TCRs are unknown. The sequenced sample was Tregs from blood. The receptors were gathered from a young woman with type 1 diabetes.

The rearrangement uses TRBV30 and TRBJ2-3; 8 nucleotides align to TRBD2. J gave up 4 bases and V 2 bases, and 8 bases lay outside the gene matches. There are 15 residues in the CDR3. Germline CDR1 reads GTSNPN; CDR2 reads SVGIG (reference sequence). This chain's CDR3 is CAWSLGLAGPDTQYF. As DNA, the CDR3 is TGTGCCTGGAGTCTAGGACTAGCCGGGCCAGATACGCAGTATTTT.

V gene TRBV4-2 combines with J gene TRBJ2-3; 7 bases match TRBD2. This CDR3 has 17 amino acids. Per germline, CDR1 LGHNA and CDR2 YNFKEQ. V shed 1 base and J 2 bases; nucleotides not matched to a gene: 9. This CDR3 is CASSQGVGREPTDTQYF. The CDR3 region has the DNA TGTGCCAGCAGCCAAGGGGTGGGGCGGGAGCCCACAGATACGCAGTATTTT.

This CDR3 is CASSSRNKARGEQFF. For the CDR3, the DNA is TGTGCCAGCAGTAGCCGTAACAAAGCTCGCGGGGAGCAGTTCTTC. The rearrangement uses TRBV28 and TRBJ2-1, with D perhaps TRBD2 (5 bases). Looked up from germline, CDR1 is MDHEN and CDR2 is SYDVKM. The CDR3 covers 15 residues. V dropped 5 bases and J dropped 10 bases, with 21 bases sitting between them.